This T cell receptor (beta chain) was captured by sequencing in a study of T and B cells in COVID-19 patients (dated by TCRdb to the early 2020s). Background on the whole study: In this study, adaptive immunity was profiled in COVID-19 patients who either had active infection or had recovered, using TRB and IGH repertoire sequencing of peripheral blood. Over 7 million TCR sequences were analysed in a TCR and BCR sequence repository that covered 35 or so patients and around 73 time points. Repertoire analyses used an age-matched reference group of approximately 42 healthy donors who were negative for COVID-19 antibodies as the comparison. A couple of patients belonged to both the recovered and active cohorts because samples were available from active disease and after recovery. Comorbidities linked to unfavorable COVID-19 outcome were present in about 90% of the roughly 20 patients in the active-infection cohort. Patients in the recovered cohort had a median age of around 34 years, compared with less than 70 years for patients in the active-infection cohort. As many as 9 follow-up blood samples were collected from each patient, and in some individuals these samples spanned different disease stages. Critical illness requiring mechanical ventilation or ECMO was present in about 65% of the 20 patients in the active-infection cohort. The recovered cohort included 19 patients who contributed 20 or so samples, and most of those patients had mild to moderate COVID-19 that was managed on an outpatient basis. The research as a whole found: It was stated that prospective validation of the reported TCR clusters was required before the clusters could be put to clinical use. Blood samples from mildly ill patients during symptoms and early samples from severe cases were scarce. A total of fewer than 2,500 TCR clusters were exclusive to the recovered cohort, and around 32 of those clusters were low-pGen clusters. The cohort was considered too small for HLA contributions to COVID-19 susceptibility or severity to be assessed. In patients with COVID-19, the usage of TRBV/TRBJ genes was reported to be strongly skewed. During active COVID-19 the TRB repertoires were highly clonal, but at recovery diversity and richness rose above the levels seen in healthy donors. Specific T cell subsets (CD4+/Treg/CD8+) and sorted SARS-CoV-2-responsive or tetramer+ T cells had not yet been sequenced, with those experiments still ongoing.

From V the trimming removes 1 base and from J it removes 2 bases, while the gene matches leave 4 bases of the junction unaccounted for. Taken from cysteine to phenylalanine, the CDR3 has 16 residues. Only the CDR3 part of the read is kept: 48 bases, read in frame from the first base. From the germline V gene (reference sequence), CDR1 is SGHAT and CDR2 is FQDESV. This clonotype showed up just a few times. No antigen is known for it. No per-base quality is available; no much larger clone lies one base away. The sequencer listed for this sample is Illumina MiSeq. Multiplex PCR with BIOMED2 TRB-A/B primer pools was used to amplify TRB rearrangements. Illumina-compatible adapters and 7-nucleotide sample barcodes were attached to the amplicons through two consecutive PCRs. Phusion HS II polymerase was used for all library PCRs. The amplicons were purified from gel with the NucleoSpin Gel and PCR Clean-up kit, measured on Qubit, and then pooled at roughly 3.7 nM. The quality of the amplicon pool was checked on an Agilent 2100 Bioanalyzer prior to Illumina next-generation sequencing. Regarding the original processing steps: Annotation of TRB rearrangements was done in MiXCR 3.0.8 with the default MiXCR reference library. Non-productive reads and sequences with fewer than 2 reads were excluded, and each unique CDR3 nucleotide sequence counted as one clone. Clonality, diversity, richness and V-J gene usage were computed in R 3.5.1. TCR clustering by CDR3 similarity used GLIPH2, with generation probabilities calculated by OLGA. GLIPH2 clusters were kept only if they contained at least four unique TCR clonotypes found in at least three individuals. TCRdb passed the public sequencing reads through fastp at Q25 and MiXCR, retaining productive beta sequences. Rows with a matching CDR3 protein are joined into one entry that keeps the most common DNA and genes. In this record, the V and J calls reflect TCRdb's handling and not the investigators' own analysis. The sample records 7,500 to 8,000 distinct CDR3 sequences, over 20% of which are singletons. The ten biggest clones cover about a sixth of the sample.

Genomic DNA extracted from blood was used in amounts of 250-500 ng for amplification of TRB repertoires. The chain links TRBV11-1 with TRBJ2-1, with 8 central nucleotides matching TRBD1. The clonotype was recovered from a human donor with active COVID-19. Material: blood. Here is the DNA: TGTGCCAGCAGCTTAGATCCGGACAGGGCCTACAATGAGCAGTTCTTC. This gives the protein CASSLDPDRAYNEQFF.